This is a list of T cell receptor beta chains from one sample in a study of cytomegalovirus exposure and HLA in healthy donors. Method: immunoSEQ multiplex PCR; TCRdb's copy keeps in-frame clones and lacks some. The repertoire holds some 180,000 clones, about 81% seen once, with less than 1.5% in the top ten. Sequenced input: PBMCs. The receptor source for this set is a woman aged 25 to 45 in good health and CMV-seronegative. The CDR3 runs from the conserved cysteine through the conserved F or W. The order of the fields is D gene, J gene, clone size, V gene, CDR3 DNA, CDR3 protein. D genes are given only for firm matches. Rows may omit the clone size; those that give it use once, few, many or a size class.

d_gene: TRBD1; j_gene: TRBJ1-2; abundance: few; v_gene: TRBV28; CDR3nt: TGTGCCAGCAGTTTTCGGACAGGGGATAACTATGGCTACACCTTC; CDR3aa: CASSFRTGDNYGYTF
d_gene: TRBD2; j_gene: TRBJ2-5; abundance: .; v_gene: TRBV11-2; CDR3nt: TGTGCCAGCAGCCCGGGGAGGGGATGGGAGACCCAGTACTTC; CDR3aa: CASSPGRGWETQYF
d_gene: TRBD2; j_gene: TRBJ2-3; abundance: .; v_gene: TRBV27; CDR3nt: TGTGCCAGCAGTTCAACCGGGACTACCACAGATACGCAGTATTTT; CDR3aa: CASSSTGTTTDTQYF
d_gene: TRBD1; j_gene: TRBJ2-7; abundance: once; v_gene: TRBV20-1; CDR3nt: TGCAGTGCGCACGGGACAGGGGAGCAGTACTTC; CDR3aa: CSAHGTGEQYF
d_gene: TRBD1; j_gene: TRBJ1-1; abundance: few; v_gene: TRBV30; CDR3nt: TGTGCCTGGAGTGTTTTTGCCCGGACAGGAGTAAACACTGAAGCTTTCTTT; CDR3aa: CAWSVFARTGVNTEAFF
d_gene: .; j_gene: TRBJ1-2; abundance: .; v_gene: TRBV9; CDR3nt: TGTGCCAGCAGCGTAGGTGCTGAGGCTTATGGCTACACCTTC; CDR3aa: CASSVGAEAYGYTF
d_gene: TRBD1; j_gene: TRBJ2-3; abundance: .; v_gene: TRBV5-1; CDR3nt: TGCGCCAGCAGACAGGGGTCCCGCACAGATACGCAGTATTTT; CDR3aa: CASRQGSRTDTQYF
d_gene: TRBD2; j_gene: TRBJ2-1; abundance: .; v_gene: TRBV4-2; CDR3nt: TGTGCCAGCAGCCAAGAACTAGCGGGGGGAAAGAATGAGCAGTTCTTC; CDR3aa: CASSQELAGGKNEQFF
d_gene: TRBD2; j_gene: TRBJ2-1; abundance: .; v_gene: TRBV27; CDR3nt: TGTGCCAGCAGTCCTCGTGCTAGCGGGACCTCCTACAATGAGCAGTTCTTC; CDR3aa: CASSPRASGTSYNEQFF
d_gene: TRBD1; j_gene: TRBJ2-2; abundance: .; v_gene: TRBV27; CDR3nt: TGTGCCAGCAGTACCCGGACAGGAACCTACACCGGGGAGCTGTTTTTT; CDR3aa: CASSTRTGTYTGELFF
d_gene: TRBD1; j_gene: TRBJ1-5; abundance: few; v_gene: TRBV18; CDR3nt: TGTGCCAGCTCACCTAGACAGGGGGTGGGTCAGCCCCAGCATTTT; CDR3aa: CASSPRQGVGQPQHF
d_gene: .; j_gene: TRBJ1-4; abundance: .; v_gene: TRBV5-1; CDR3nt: TGCGCCAGCACCACAGCCTCAACTAATGAAAAACTGTTTTTT; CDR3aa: CASTTASTNEKLFF
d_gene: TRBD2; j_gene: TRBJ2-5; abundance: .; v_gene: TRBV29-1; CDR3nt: TGCAGCGTTGTAAAGTTTCAGACTAGCGGGAACCAAGAGACCCAGTACTTC; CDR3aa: CSVVKFQTSGNQETQYF
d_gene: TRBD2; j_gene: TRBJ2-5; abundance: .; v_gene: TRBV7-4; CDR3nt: TGTGCCAGCAGTCACCGACTAGCGGGGGGCGCTCCCACACAAGAGACCCAGTACTTC; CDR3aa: CASSHRLAGGAPTQETQYF
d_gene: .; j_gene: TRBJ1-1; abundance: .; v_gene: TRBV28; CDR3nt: TGTGCCAGCAGCCCCCACCGGGGAGCAATGAACACTGAAGCTTTCTTT; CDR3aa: CASSPHRGAMNTEAFF
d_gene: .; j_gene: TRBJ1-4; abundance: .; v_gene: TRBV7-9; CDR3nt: TGTGCCAGCAGCACGACAGTTAATGAAAAACTGTTTTTT; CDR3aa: CASSTTVNEKLFF
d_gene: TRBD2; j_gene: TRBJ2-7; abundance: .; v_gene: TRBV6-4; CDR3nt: TGTGCCAGCAGTGACTCGCTGCGGGGGGCCCACGAGCAGTACTTC; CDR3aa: CASSDSLRGAHEQYF
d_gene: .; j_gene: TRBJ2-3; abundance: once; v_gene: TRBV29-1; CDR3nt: TGCAGCGTTGATTGGAAGGGGGGGCCCACAGATACGCAGTATTTT; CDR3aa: CSVDWKGGPTDTQYF
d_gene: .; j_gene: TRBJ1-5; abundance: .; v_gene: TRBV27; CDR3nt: TGTGCCAGCAGGAGGTTCCTCAATCAGCCCCAGCATTTT; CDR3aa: CASRRFLNQPQHF
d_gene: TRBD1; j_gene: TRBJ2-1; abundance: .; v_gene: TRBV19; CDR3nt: TGTGCCAGTAGTATAGGACAGGGGGTTCGGGATGAGCAGTTCTTC; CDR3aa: CASSIGQGVRDEQFF
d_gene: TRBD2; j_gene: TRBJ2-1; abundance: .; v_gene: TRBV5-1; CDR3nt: TGCGCCAGCAGCTTTCGGACTAGCGGGAGGGCCGAACTATACAATGAGCAGTTCTTC; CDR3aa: CASSFRTSGRAELYNEQFF
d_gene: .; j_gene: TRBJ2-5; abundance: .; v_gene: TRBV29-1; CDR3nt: TGCAGCGCTAGCACGGGGGAGACCCAGTACTTC; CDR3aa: CSASTGETQYF
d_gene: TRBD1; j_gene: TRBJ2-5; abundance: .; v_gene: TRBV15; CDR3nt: TGTGCCACCAGCAGAGGAACAGGGGGCCCGCACTTC; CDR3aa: CATSRGTGGPHF
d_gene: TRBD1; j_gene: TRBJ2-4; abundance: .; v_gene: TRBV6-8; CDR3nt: TGTGCCAGCAGTAGGACAGGGGGCTTC; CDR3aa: CASSRTGGF
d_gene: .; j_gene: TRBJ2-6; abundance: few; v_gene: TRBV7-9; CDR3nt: TGTGCCAGCAGCTTGCTAGCGAACTCTGGGGCCAACGTCCTGACTTTC; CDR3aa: CASSLLANSGANVLTF
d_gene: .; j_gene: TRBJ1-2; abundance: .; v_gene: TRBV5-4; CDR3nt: TGTGCCAGCAGCTTGTCATCAGGGTATGGCTACACCTTC; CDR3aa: CASSLSSGYGYTF
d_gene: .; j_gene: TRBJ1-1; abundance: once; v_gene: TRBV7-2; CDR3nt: TGTGCCAGCAGCTTAGCCTATATGAACACTGAAGCTTTCTTT; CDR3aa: CASSLAYMNTEAFF
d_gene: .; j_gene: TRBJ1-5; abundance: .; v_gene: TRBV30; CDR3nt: TGTGCCTGGAGTGTAAAAGGGAGGCATCAGCCCCAGCATTTT; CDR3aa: CAWSVKGRHQPQHF
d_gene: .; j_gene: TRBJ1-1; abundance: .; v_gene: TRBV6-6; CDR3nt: TGTGCCATCTTCCGTGACAGGGAAGCTTTCTTT; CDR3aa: CAIFRDREAFF
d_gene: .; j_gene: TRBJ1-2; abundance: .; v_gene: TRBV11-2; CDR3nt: TGTGCCAGCAGCTTAGTCCCGGGAGGTGGCTACACCTTC; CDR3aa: CASSLVPGGGYTF
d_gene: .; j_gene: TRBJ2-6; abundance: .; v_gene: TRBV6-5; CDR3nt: TGTGCCAGCAGTTACAGAGGGACTGGGGCCAACGTCCTGACTTTC; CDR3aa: CASSYRGTGANVLTF
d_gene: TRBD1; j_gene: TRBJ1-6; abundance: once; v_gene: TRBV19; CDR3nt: TGTGCCAGTAGTATCCGGGACAGAGCTTCACCCCTCCACTTT; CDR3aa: CASSIRDRASPLHF
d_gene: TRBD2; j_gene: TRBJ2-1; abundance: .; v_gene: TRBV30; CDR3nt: TGTGCCTGGATCGGACTAGCGGGGGGAACCTACAATGAGCAGTTCTTC; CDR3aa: CAWIGLAGGTYNEQFF
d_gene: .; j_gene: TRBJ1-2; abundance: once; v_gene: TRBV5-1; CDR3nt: TGCGCCAGCAGCTTGGTTACAGGGCAGAGCTACACCTTC; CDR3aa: CASSLVTGQSYTF
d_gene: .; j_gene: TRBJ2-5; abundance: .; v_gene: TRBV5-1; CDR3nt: TGCGCCAGCAGCCCTGGCGGGGTAGTGGAGACCCAGTACTTC; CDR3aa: CASSPGGVVETQYF
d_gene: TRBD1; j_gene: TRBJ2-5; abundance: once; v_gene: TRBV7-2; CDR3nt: TGTGCCAGCAGCCCCCTCTTGGCAGGGGGTTTGAAGACCCAGTACTTC; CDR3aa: CASSPLLAGGLKTQYF
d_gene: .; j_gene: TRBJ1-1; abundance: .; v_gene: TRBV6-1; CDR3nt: TGTGCCAGCAGTGAATATCGCAGGAACACTGAAGCTTTCTTT; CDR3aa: CASSEYRRNTEAFF
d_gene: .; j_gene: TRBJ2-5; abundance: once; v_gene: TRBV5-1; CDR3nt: TGCGCCAGCAGCTTGGTAATGTTACAAGAGACCCAGTACTTC; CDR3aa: CASSLVMLQETQYF
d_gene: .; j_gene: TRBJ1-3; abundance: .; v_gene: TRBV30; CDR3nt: TGTGCCTGGAGCGCTGGAAACACCATATATTTT; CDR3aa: CAWSAGNTIYF
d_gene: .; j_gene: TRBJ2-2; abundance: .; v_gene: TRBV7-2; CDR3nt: TGTGCCAGCAGCTTAGACGGGAGAGGCACCGGGGAGCTGTTTTTT; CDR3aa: CASSLDGRGTGELFF
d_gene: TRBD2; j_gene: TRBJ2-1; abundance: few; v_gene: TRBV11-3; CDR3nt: TGTGCCAGCAGCCCCAGGGAGCGGGGATACAATGAGCAGTTCTTC; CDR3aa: CASSPRERGYNEQFF
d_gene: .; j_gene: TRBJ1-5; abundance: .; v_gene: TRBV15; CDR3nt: TGTGCCACCAGCAGAGACGTTCAGCCCCAGCATTTT; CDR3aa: CATSRDVQPQHF
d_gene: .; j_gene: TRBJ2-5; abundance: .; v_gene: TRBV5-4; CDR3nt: TGTGCCAGCAGCCCCACAGGGAAGCAAGAGACCCAGTACTTC; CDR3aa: CASSPTGKQETQYF
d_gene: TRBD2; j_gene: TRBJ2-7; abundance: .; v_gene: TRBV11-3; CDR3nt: TGTGCCAGCAGCTCCACGACTAGCGGGGGGCAGTACTTC; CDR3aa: CASSSTTSGGQYF
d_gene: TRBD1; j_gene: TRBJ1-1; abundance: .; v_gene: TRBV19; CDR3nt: TGTGCCAGTAGTACTTTGACAGGGGGCAGGAAGACTGAAGCTTTCTTT; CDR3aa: CASSTLTGGRKTEAFF
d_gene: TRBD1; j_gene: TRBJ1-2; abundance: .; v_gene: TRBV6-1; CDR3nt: TGTGCCAGCGTAAATACCGGGACAGGGGTTGGCTACACCTTC; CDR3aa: CASVNTGTGVGYTF